The sequence of this TCR beta chain was determined in a study of T-cell reconstitution after alpha-beta-depleted transplantation in children. Study-wide points: T-cell numbers and diversity, one year after transplant, stemmed largely from T cells that were newly produced. As was reported, about two months after transplant, alpha-beta T cells came from several hundred expanded graft clones.

Unique molecular identifiers tagged the TCRbeta library. TCRdb fed the PCR reads into MiXCR, producing one record per CDR3 protein. Of about 300,000 distinct CDR3 sequences listed, about 7.3% are singletons. Points on this clonotype: The antigen is undetermined.

V shed 6 bases and J shed 2 bases, with 11 bases lying between them. CDR1 SSHAT and CDR2 FNYEAQ come from the germline V gene (reference sequence). The CDR3 is 13 amino acids. This rearrangement joins TRBV7-7 to TRBJ2-7; D call uncertain. Here the sequenced sample was peripheral blood, taken 360 days after TCRalphabeta/CD19-depleted stem cell transplant. This TCR came from a female patient aged 2-15 years who had a stem cell transplant for Fanconi anemia, so the T cells may come from the graft donor. The CDR3 region has the DNA TGTGCCAGCAGTGCTAAGGCAGCCTACGAGCAGTACGTC. This encodes CASSAKAAYEQYV.